These 24 T cell receptor beta chains came from one sample sequenced in a study of glioma-infiltrating T cells after dendritic cell vaccination. The protocol was immunoSEQ multiplex PCR, while the TCRdb copy is restricted to in-frame clones and leaves out a portion. The table lists fewer than 85,000 clones, about 76% of them singletons, with roughly 7.9% in the top ten. The starting material was blood, obtained before dendritic cell vaccination. These receptors all come from a human donor with glioblastoma.

This sequence joins TRBV19 and TRBJ1-3, with D possibly being TRBD1 (6 bases). Trimming removed 5 bases from V and 1 base from J, with 9 bases in between. CDR3 length equals 14 residues. The germline V gene encodes CDR1 LNHDA and CDR2 SQIVND (reference sequence). CDR3 nucleotide sequence: TGTGCCAGTAGTCCGACAGGATCTGGAAACACCATATATTTT. This encodes CASSPTGSGNTIYF. The complete variable domain, with remaining parts taken from reference TRBV19 and TRBJ1-3, reads DGGITQSPKYLFRKEGQNVTLSCEQNLNHDAMYWYRQDPGQGLRLIYYSQIVNDFQKGDIAEGYSVSREKKESFPLTVTSAQKNPTAFYLCASSPTGSGNTIYFGEGSWLTVV.

A single count supports this clone. The V and J genes are TRBV12-5 and TRBJ2-5; TRBD2 agrees at 7 bases. The germline CDR1 and CDR2 sequences are LGHNT and FRNRAP. With 6 bases clipped from V and 0 bases from J, the junction kept 7 bases outside the gene matches. The CDR3 sequence is 15 residues long. CDR3 amino acids: CASGLQAGYQETQYF. The CDR3 bases are TGTGCTAGTGGCCTACAAGCGGGGTACCAAGAGACCCAGTACTTC. The variable domain in full, completed from reference TRBV12-5 and TRBJ2-5, reads DARVTQTPRHKVTEMGQEVTMRCQPILGHNTVFWYRQTMMQGLELLAYFRNRAPLDDSGMPKDRFSAEMPDATLATLKIQPSEPRDSAVYFCASGLQAGYQETQYFGPGTRLLVL.

A single count supports this clone. The V gene is TRBV15, the J gene TRBJ1-2, with TRBD1 matching over 11 bases. CDR1 is LNHNV, CDR2 YYDKDF, per germline (reference sequence). The CDR3 sequence is 17 residues long. After removal of 0 bases from V and 0 bases from J, the junction contained 3 bases not matched to a gene. CDR3 sequence reads: CATSRDEGQGANYGYTF. For the CDR3, the DNA is TGTGCCACCAGCAGAGATGAGGGACAGGGGGCTAACTATGGCTACACCTTC.

The CDR3 sequence: CASRYDRENTEAFF. The CDR3 coding sequence is TGTGCCAGCAGGTATGACAGGGAGAACACTGAAGCTTTCTTT. V usage is TRBV2 and J usage is TRBJ1-1; 7 positions agree with TRBD1. With V trimmed by 6 bases and J by 1 base, 5 bases remained unmatched. Looked up from germline, CDR1 is SNHLY and CDR2 is FYNNEI. The CDR3 loop spans 14 amino acids.

V usage is TRBV19 and J usage is TRBJ1-5; 7 bases fit TRBD1. V lost 2 bases to trimming and J lost 0 bases; unmatched junction nucleotides: 7. Germline V lookup: CDR1 LNHDA, CDR2 SQIVND (reference sequence). This CDR3 spans 17 amino acids. In DNA form, the CDR3 reads TGTGCCAGTAGTATACTCGGACAGGTTAATAGCAATCAGCCCCAGCATTTT. Amino acids: CASSILGQVNSNQPQHF.

This chain connects TRBV29-1 to TRBJ2-1, with TRBD1 as a possible D gene (5 bases). Deletions cut 0 bases from V and 0 bases from J, with 9 bases between. Germline V gene lookup returns CDR1 SQVTM and CDR2 ANQGSEA. This CDR3 spans 15 amino acids. CDR3 DNA: TGCAGCGTTGAAGAGTGGGGCAGCTCCTACAATGAGCAGTTCTTC. Amino acids: CSVEEWGSSYNEQFF.

Regarding this clone: Different DNA sequences within this sample yield the same CDR3. The chain couples TRBV5-1 to TRBJ2-1; TRBD1 aligns across 9 bases. The CDR3 spans 14 residues. CDR1 SGHRS and CDR2 YFSETQ come from the germline V gene. The V gene end was trimmed by 2 bases and the J gene end by 6 bases; junction bases not matched to a gene: 3. The CDR3 region has the DNA TGCGCCAGCAGCTTTGGGACAGGGAGCAATGAGCAGTTCTTC. Residues: CASSFGTGSNEQFF.

V gene TRBV19 combines with J gene TRBJ1-6; TRBD1 matches at 7 bases. With 6 bases clipped from V and 9 bases from J, the junction kept 11 bases outside the gene matches. CDR3 length: 15 amino acids. CDR1 and CDR2 (germline): LNHDA, SQIVND (reference sequence). The CDR3 sequence is CASSTGQAMGSPLHF. CDR3 in DNA: TGTGCCAGTAGCACCGGACAGGCGATGGGTTCACCCCTCCACTTT.

The chain couples TRBV5-4 to TRBJ2-5; maybe TRBD1 (5 bases). Trimming removed 9 bases from V and 4 bases from J, with 22 bases in between. CDR1 is SGHNT, CDR2 YYREEE, per germline (reference sequence). The CDR3 covers 15 residues. CDR3 bases: TGTGCCACCCAACACTCATACAGGTCCCGAGAGACCCAGTACTTC. Translating gives CATQHSYRSRETQYF.

The V and J genes are TRBV30 and TRBJ1-4; no definite D call. The CDR3 sequence is 13 residues long. Germline assignment: CDR1 GTSNPN and CDR2 SVGIG (reference sequence). The CDR3 DNA follows: TGTGCATTCCGCGGGTGGCAGAATGAAAAACTGTTTTTT. Translated: CAFRGWQNEKLFF.

This clone was seen once. This chain connects TRBV6-5 to TRBJ1-1; 8 positions match TRBD1. This CDR3 is built from 16 residues. The V gene's germline CDR1 is MNHEY and CDR2 SVGAGI. V dropped 0 bases and J dropped 7; count of bases not matched to a gene: 10. The CDR3 here is CASSYSRGRGRVEAFF. CDR3 DNA: TGTGCCAGCAGTTACTCTAGGGGCAGGGGGCGGGTTGAAGCTTTCTTT.

The CDR3 sequence is CASNTMGGNTEAFF. The CDR3 coding sequence is TGTGCCAGCAATACCATGGGGGGGAACACTGAAGCTTTCTTT. The chain has TRBV6-5 and TRBJ1-1; D perhaps matches TRBD1 (5 bases). CDR1 and CDR2 from the germline V gene are MNHEY and SVGAGI. With 7 bases removed from V and 1 base from J, the gap between germline ends came to 13 bases. The CDR3 totals 14 residues.

This clone has a handful of counts. The chain links TRBV2 to TRBJ2-7; the D gene is possibly TRBD1 (5 bases). The CDR3 spans 14 residues. The V gene lost 8 bases and the J gene lost 0 bases, with 14 bases spanning the gap. The germline gives CDR1 SNHLY, CDR2 FYNNEI. The CDR3 bases are TGTGCCAGCGCGTCGACAGCAAGCTCCTACGAGCAGTACTTC. It is translated as CASASTASSYEQYF.

The V gene is TRBV7-7, the J gene TRBJ2-1, with D possibly being TRBD2 (7 bases). The germline V and J ends were trimmed by 5 bases and 7 bases, with 18 bases remaining between them. CDR1 and CDR2 (germline): SSHAT, FNYEAQ (reference sequence). This CDR3 is 15 amino acids long. The CDR3 nucleotides are TGTGCCAGCAGCCCCCTATCCGGGGGGACAAATGAGCAGTTCTTC. Translated, it gives CASSPLSGGTNEQFF.

The chain uses TRBV2 and TRBJ2-5; TRBD2 matches 10 bases. Trimming took 2 bases from V and 2 from J; bases not matched to a gene: 2. Germline-derived CDR1 and CDR2 are SNHLY and FYNNEI. This CDR3 has 15 amino acids. The CDR3 here is CASSERTSGQETQYF. The DNA for the CDR3 is TGTGCCAGCAGTGAAAGGACTAGCGGACAAGAGACCCAGTACTTC.

The rearrangement uses TRBV11-3 and TRBJ2-1; tentatively, D is TRBD2 (6 bases). V shed 0 bases and J shed 3 bases, with 9 bases lying between them. The CDR3 is made up of 15 amino acids. Germline-derived CDR1 and CDR2 are SGHNT and YENEEA. In DNA form, the CDR3 reads TGTGCCAGCAGCTTAGATCCGGGGGACTACAATGAGCAGTTCTTC. It codes for CASSLDPGDYNEQFF. Supplemented by reference TRBV11-3 and TRBJ2-1, the full variable domain reads EAGVVQSPRYKIIEKKQPVAFWCNPISGHNTLYWYLQNLGQGPELLIRYENEEAVDDSQLPKDRFSAERLKGVDSTLKIQPAELGDSAVYLCASSLDPGDYNEQFFGPGTRLTVL.

This clone was picked up one time. This chain connects TRBV27 to TRBJ2-2, with 9 bases lining up with TRBD2. The germline CDR1 and CDR2 sequences are MNHEY and SMNVEV (reference sequence). Trimming removed 2 bases from V and 8 bases from J; junction bases left unmatched: 9. The CDR3 length is 16 residues. CDR3 DNA sequence: TGTGCCAGCAGTTTAGTCTCCAGCGGGGGGTTGGGGGAGCTGTTTTTT. Protein product: CASSLVSSGGLGELFF.

The genes are TRBV7-6 and TRBJ1-1; TRBD1 aligns across 9 bases. Germline V gene sequence: CDR1 SGHVS, CDR2 FNYEAQ. The ends lost 5 bases at V and 0 bases at J; junction bases unmatched: 4. This CDR3 has 15 amino acids. The CDR3: CASSPGQGMNTEAFF. The DNA for the CDR3 is TGTGCCAGCAGCCCGGGACAGGGCATGAACACTGAAGCTTTCTTT. Looking up the rest from reference TRBV7-6 and TRBJ1-1 gives the full variable domain: GAGVSQSPRYKVTKRGQDVALRCDPISGHVSLYWYRQALGQGPEFLTYFNYEAQQDKSGLPNDRFSAERPEGSISTLTIQRTEQRDSAMYRCASSPGQGMNTEAFFGQGTRLTVV.

V gene TRBV27 combines with J gene TRBJ1-2, with D maybe TRBD1 (6 bases). V was pared by 6 bases and J by 4 bases, with 15 bases between. There are 14 residues in the CDR3. The V gene's germline CDR1 is MNHEY and CDR2 SMNVEV (reference sequence). The DNA for the CDR3 is TGTGCCAGCAGCGCCCTCGGACAGATCTATGGCTACACCTTC. Its translation: CASSALGQIYGYTF.

Only one count was recorded for this clone. The V gene is TRBV4-2, the J gene TRBJ2-7; 13 bases are a match to TRBD2. CDR1 is LGHNA, CDR2 YNFKEQ, per germline. Trimming took 4 bases from V and 4 from J; bases not matched to a gene: 22. This CDR3 region has 21 residues. This chain's CDR3 is CASSPDATPRLAGGLVYEQYF. Written as DNA, the CDR3 is TGTGCCAGCAGCCCAGACGCTACTCCTAGACTAGCGGGGGGCCTAGTTTACGAGCAGTACTTC.

The chain carries TRBV30 and TRBJ2-5, with unresolved D. Per germline, CDR1 GTSNPN and CDR2 SVGIG (reference sequence). Trimming took 0 bases from V and 5 from J, leaving 16 bases between them. The CDR3 is 15 residues long. For the CDR3, the DNA is TGTGCCTGGAGTGTACTCTTCTCGACCGGGGAGACCCAGTACTTC. Amino acid sequence: CAWSVLFSTGETQYF.

DNA for the CDR3: TGTGCCAGCAGCAAACCGGTCAGATGGAGGGGTAACTATGGCTACACCTTC. It yields the protein CASSKPVRWRGNYGYTF. The chain uses TRBV21-1 and TRBJ1-2. TRBV21-1 is a pseudogene locus. The CDR3 has 17 amino acids.

The J gene is TRBJ1-6, the V gene TRBV18; 7 bases map to TRBD1. CDR1 is KGHSH and CDR2 is LQKENI in the germline V gene. This CDR3 is 14 amino acids long. V gave up 6 bases and J gave up 5 bases; unmatched junction bases: 4. CDR3 nucleotides: TGTGCCAGCTCTAAGGACAGGAATAATTCACCCCTCCACTTT. It encodes CASSKDRNNSPLHF.

This clone was seen a handful of times. The genes are TRBV19 and TRBJ2-7, with D hard to call. The germline V gene has CDR1 LNHDA and CDR2 SQIVND (reference sequence). This CDR3 has 13 amino acids. V lost 3 bases to trimming and J lost 1 base, with 7 bases between them. This CDR3 is CASSIGGSYEQYF. As DNA, the CDR3 is TGTGCCAGTAGTATCGGCGGATCCTACGAGCAGTACTTC.